A selection of T cell receptor beta chains follows, all from one sample in a study of blood T cell repertoires in COVID-19. Sequencing was performed with immunoSEQ multiplex PCR; in TCRdb, only in-frame clones are kept and a portion is missing. The profile shows roughly 200,000 clones, nearly 85% of them singletons. Source material: peripheral blood. These receptors all stem from a woman aged 25 to 39 with COVID-19, enrolled during active disease. Each CDR3 is given with its conserved first and last residue. D genes are given only for firm matches. The listing skips clone size in some rows; elsewhere it reads once, few, many or a size class.

V gene	D gene	J gene	clone size	CDR3 protein	CDR3 DNA
TRBV21-1	-	TRBJ1-3	few	CASSKADRGRGRNTIYF	TGTGCCAGCAGCAAGGCGGACAGGGGGCGAGGGAGGAACACCATATATTTT
TRBV2	TRBD1	TRBJ1-5	-	CASSAQGVSNQPQHF	TGTGCCAGCAGCGCCCAGGGGGTGAGCAATCAGCCCCAGCATTTT
TRBV2	TRBD1	TRBJ1-2	-	CASIGTGGFTPSNYGYTF	TGTGCCAGCATCGGGACAGGGGGCTTCACTCCCTCTAACTATGGCTACACCTTC
TRBV27	TRBD2	TRBJ2-3	-	CASSFAGRADTQYF	TGTGCCAGCAGTTTTGCAGGGAGGGCAGATACGCAGTATTTT
TRBV19	TRBD1	TRBJ1-2	-	CASSKGTANLYGYTF	TGTGCCAGTAGTAAAGGGACAGCCAACCTCTATGGCTACACCTTC
TRBV6-6	-	TRBJ2-2	few	CASSPDTGELFF	TGTGCCAGCAGCCCAGACACCGGGGAGCTGTTTTTT
TRBV10-3	TRBD2	TRBJ2-2	once	CAISVASGGNTGELFF	TGTGCCATCAGTGTCGCTAGCGGGGGGAACACCGGGGAGCTGTTTTTT
TRBV7-8	-	TRBJ2-7	-	CASSLEPGQNYEQYF	TGTGCCAGCAGCTTAGAGCCGGGACAAAACTACGAGCAGTACTTC
TRBV28	-	TRBJ1-1	-	CASSLEAGAGAAFF	TGTGCCAGCAGTTTGGAGGCAGGGGCGGGAGCGGCTTTCTTT
TRBV12-5	-	TRBJ1-2	-	CASGFDGIYGYTF	TGTGCTAGTGGCTTCGACGGGATCTATGGCTACACCTTC
TRBV20-1	TRBD1	TRBJ2-2	-	CSAGGPGTANTGELFF	TGCAGTGCTGGTGGCCCCGGGACAGCGAACACCGGGGAGCTGTTTTTT
TRBV15	TRBD1	TRBJ1-3	many	CATSQGQASSGNTIYF	TGTGCCACCAGTCAAGGACAGGCTAGCTCTGGAAACACCATATATTTT
TRBV5-4	-	TRBJ2-5	-	CASSLVPLVLGETQYF	TGTGCCAGCAGCTTGGTACCACTAGTATTGGGGGAGACCCAGTACTTC
TRBV6-5	TRBD2	TRBJ2-2	-	CASRILAGSSGELFF	TGTGCCAGTAGGATACTAGCGGGCTCCTCCGGGGAGCTGTTTTTT
TRBV5-1	-	TRBJ1-1	-	CASSLDGTSNTEAFF	TGCGCCAGCAGCTTGGATGGGACATCGAACACTGAAGCTTTCTTT
TRBV28	-	TRBJ1-2	-	CASSFQGPYGYTF	TGTGCCAGCAGTTTTCAGGGGCCCTATGGCTACACCTTC
TRBV20-1	-	TRBJ1-2	once	CSASFDRGYTF	TGCAGTGCTAGTTTTGACAGGGGCTACACCTTC
TRBV5-1	TRBD2	TRBJ2-3	-	CASSRGTSGDRAGDTQYF	TGCGCCAGCAGCCGAGGGACTAGCGGAGATCGCGCGGGAGATACGCAGTATTTT
TRBV27	-	TRBJ2-3	-	CASSSRRTVRTDTQYF	TGTGCCAGCAGTTCGCGGCGTACGGTTCGCACAGATACGCAGTATTTT
TRBV6-2/TRBV6-3	TRBD1	TRBJ2-7	-	CASSPGTGSREQYF	TGTGCCAGCAGTCCGGGGACAGGATCTCGGGAGCAGTACTTC